This T cell receptor (beta chain) was found in a study of Ad26.COV2.S vaccination and SARS-CoV-2 variants. Whole-study context: Ad26.COV2.S given intramuscularly, once or twice 56 days apart.

Some clones are missing from TCRdb's copy, which holds only in-frame ones; the method was immunoSEQ multiplex PCR. Of hundreds of thousands of clones listed, 83% were seen once; the top ten hold roughly 7.4%. The V and J ends lost 4 bases and 2 bases, in that order; junction bases with no gene match: 11. This CDR3 contains 16 residues. Germline V gene data show CDR1 as SGHRS and CDR2 as YFSETQ. Treatment meaning: roughly 20 received Ad26.COV2.S at low or high dose, single or two shots; 5 received placebo; per-sample allocation not given. Each sample was drawn 63 days after the first injection (of vaccine or placebo). In Boston, the donor was an adult between 18-55 years of age.

The sequenced sample was peripheral blood, obtained in a trial of Ad26.COV2.S vaccine versus placebo. The chain has TRBV5-1 and TRBJ2-7; 8 bases align to TRBD1. The receptor was isolated from a person between 18 and 60 years old who received the Ad26.COV2.S COVID-19 vaccine or a placebo. CDR3 in DNA: TGCGCCAGCAGCCTATCCCCGACAGGGGTCGCCTACGAGCAGTACTTC. Translating it yields CASSLSPTGVAYEQYF.